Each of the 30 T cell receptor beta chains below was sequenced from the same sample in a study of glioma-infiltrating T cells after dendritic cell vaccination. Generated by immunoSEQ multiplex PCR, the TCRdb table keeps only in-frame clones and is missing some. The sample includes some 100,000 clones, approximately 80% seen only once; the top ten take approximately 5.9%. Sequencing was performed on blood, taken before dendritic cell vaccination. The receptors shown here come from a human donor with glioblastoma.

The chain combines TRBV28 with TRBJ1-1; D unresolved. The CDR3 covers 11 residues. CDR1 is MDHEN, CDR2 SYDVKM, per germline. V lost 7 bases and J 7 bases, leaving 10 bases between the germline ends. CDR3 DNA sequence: TGTGCCAGCATACGAGATATTGAAGCTTTCTTT. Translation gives CASIRDIEAFF.

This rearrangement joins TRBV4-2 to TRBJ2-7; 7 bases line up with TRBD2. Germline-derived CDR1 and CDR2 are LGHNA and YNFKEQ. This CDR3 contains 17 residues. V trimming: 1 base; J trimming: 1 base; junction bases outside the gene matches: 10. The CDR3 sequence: CASSQVSLADQSYEQYF. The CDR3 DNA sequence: TGTGCCAGCAGCCAAGTGAGCCTAGCGGATCAATCCTACGAGCAGTACTTC.

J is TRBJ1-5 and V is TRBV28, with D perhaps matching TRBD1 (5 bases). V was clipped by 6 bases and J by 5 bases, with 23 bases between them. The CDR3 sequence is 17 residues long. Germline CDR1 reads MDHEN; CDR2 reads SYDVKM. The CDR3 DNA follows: TGTGCCAGCAGAAAACCCCCCGGTGGCAGGGTGGATCAGCCCCAGCATTTT. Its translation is CASRKPPGGRVDQPQHF.

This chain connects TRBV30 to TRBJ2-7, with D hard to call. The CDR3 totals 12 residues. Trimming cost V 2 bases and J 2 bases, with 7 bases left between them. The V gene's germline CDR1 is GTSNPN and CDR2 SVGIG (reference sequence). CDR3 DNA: TGTGCCTGGAGTAAACTTCCCTACGAGCAGTACTTC. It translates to CAWSKLPYEQYF.

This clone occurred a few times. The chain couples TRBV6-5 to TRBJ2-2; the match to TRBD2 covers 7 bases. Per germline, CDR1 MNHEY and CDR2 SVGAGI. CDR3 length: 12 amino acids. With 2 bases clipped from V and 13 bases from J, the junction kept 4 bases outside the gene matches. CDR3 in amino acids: CASSYTGGRLFF. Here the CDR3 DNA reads TGTGCCAGCAGTTACACGGGGGGTAGGCTGTTTTTT.

The DNA of the CDR3 is TGTGCCAGCAACTTAAGGGGACTAGTTGTGGGGTCCGGGGAGCTGTTTTTT. It yields the protein CASNLRGLVVGSGELFF. The chain recombines TRBV28 with TRBJ2-2, with 8 bases matching TRBD2. CDR1 MDHEN and CDR2 SYDVKM come from the germline V gene. CDR3 length: 17 residues. V was clipped by 7 bases and J by 6 bases; unmatched bases: 16. Drawing the rest from reference TRBV28 and TRBJ2-2, the complete variable domain is DVKVTQSSRYLVKRTGEKVFLECVQDMDHENMFWYRQDPGLGLRLIYFSYDVKMKEKGDIPEGYSVSREKKERFSLILESASTNQTSMYLCASNLRGLVVGSGELFFGEGSRLTVL.

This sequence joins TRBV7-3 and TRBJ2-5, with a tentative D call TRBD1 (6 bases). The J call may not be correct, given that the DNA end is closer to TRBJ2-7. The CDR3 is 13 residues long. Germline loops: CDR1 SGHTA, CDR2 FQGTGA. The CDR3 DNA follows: TGTGCCAGCAGCTCCACAGGGAGTTACGAGCAGTACTTC. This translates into CASSSTGSYEQYF.

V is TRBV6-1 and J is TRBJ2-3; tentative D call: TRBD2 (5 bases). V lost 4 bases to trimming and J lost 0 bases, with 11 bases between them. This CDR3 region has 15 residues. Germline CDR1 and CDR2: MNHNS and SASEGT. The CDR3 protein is CASSGRTTSTDTQYF. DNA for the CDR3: TGTGCCAGCAGTGGGAGGACGACAAGCACAGATACGCAGTATTTT.

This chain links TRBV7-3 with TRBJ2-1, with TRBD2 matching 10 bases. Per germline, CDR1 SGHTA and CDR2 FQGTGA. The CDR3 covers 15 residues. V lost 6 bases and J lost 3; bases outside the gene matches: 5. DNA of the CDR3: TGTGCCAGCAGTCAAAGCGGGGGGGTCTACAATGAGCAGTTCTTC. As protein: CASSQSGGVYNEQFF.

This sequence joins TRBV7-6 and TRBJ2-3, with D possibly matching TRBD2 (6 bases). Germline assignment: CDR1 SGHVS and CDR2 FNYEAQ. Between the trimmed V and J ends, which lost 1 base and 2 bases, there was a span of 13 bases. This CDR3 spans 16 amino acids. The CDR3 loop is CASSLGLVNPTDTQYF. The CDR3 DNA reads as TGTGCCAGCAGCTTAGGACTAGTTAATCCCACAGATACGCAGTATTTT.

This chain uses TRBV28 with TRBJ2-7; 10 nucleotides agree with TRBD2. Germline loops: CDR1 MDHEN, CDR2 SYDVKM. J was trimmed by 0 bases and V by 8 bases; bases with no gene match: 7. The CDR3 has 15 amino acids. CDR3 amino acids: CASRTPSGSSYEQYF. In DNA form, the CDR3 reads TGTGCCAGCCGAACCCCTAGCGGGAGCTCCTACGAGCAGTACTTC.

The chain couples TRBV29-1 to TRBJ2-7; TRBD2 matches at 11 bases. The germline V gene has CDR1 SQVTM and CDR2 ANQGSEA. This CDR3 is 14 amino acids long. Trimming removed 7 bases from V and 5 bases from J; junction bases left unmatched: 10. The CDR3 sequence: CSASTSGKVNEQYF. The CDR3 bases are TGCAGCGCCTCGACTAGCGGGAAGGTCAACGAGCAGTACTTC.

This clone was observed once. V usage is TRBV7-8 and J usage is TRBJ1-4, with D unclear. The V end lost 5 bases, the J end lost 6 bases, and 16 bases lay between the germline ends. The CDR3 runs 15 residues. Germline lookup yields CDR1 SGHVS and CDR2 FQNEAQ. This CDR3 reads CASSQSFGNDEKLFF. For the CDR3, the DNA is TGTGCCAGCAGCCAAAGTTTCGGTAACGATGAAAAACTGTTTTTT.

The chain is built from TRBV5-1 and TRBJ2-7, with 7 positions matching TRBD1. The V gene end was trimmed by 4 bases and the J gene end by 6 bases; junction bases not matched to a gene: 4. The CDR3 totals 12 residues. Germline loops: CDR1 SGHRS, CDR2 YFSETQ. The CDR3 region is CASSSTGVEQYF. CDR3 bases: TGCGCCAGCAGCAGCACAGGGGTCGAGCAGTACTTC.

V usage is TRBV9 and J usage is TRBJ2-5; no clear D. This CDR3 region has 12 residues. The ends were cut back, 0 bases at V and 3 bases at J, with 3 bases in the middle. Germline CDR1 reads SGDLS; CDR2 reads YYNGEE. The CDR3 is CASSVAEETQYF. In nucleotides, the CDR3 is TGTGCCAGCAGCGTAGCGGAAGAGACCCAGTACTTC.

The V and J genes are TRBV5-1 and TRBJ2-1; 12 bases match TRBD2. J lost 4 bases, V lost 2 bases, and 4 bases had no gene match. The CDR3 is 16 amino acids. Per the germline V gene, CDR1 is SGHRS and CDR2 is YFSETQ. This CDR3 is CASSFTTSGGYNEQFF. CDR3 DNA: TGCGCCAGCAGCTTTACCACTAGCGGGGGGTACAATGAGCAGTTCTTC. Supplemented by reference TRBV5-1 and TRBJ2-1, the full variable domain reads KAGVTQTPRYLIKTRGQQVTLSCSPISGHRSVSWYQQTPGQGLQFLFEYFSETQRNKGNFPGRFSGRQFSNSRSEMNVSTLELGDSALYLCASSFTTSGGYNEQFFGPGTRLTVL.

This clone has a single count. This chain's CDR3 is CAWSAGGYSNQPQHF. The CDR3 DNA reads TGTGCCTGGAGCGCAGGGGGGTATAGCAATCAGCCCCAGCATTTT. The J gene is TRBJ1-5, the V gene TRBV30; 7 nucleotides match TRBD1. The CDR3 is made up of 15 amino acids. The V gene end was trimmed by 3 bases and the J gene end by 0 bases; junction bases not matched to a gene: 5. Per the germline V gene, CDR1 is GTSNPN and CDR2 is SVGIG (reference sequence).

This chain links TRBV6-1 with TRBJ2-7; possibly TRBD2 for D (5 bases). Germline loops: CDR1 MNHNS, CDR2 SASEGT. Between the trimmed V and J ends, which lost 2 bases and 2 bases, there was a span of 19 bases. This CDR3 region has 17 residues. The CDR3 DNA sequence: TGTGCCAGCAGTGAATTTATTGGGAGTAGCAAAACCTACGAGCAGTACTTC. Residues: CASSEFIGSSKTYEQYF.

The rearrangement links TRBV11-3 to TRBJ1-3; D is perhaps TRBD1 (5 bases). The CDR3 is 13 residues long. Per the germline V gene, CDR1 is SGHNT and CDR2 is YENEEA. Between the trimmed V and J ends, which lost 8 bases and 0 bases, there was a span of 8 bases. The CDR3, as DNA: TGTGCCAGCTGGGGGGACTCTGGAAACACCATATATTTT. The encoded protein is CASWGDSGNTIYF. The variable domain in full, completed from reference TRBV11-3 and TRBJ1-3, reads EAGVVQSPRYKIIEKKQPVAFWCNPISGHNTLYWYLQNLGQGPELLIRYENEEAVDDSQLPKDRFSAERLKGVDSTLKIQPAELGDSAVYLCASWGDSGNTIYFGEGSWLTVV.

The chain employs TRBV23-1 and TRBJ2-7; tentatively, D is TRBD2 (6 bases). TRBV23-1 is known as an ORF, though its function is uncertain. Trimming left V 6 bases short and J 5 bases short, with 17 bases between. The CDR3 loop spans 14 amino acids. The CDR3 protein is CASSLPRGRNEQYF. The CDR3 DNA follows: TGCGCCAGCAGCCTCCCGCGGGGACGCAACGAGCAGTACTTC.

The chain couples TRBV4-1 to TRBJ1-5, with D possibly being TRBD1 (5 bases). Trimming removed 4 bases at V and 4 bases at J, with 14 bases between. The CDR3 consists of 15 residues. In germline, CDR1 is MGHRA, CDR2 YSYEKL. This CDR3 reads CASSPGERPNQPQHF. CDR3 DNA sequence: TGCGCCAGCAGCCCGGGGGAGCGCCCGAATCAGCCCCAGCATTTT.

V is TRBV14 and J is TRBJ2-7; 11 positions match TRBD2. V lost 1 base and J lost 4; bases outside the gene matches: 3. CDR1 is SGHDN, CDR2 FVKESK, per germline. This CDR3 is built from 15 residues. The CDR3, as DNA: TGTGCCAGCAGCCAAGCAACTAGCGGGAGTTACGAGCAGTACTTC. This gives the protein CASSQATSGSYEQYF.

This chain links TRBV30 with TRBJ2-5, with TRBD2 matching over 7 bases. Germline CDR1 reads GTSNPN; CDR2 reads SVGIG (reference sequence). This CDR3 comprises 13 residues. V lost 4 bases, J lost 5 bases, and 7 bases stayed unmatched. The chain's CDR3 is CAWTAWGGETQYF. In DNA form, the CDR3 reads TGTGCCTGGACAGCATGGGGGGGGGAGACCCAGTACTTC. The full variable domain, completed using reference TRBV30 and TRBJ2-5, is SQTIHQWPATLVQPVGSPLSLECTVEGTSNPNLYWYRQAAGRGLQLLFYSVGIGQISSEVPQNLSASRPQDRQFILSSKKLLLSDSGFYLCAWTAWGGETQYFGPGTRLLVL.

The DNA for the CDR3 is TGTGCCAGCAGCTCGACAACTGGACAGGGGTTATATGGCTACACCTTC. Translation: CASSSTTGQGLYGYTF. The J gene is TRBJ1-2, the V gene TRBV5-6; TRBD1 matches at 9 bases. V shed 3 bases, J shed 5 bases, and the junction held 11 bases outside the gene matches. The CDR3 has 16 residues. Germline V gene sequence: CDR1 SGHDT, CDR2 YYEEEE. Supplemented by reference TRBV5-6 and TRBJ1-2, the full variable domain reads DAGVTQSPTHLIKTRGQQVTLRCSPKSGHDTVSWYQQALGQGPQFIFQYYEEEERQRGNFPDRFSGHQFPNYSSELNVNALLLGDSALYLCASSSTTGQGLYGYTFGSGTRLTVV.

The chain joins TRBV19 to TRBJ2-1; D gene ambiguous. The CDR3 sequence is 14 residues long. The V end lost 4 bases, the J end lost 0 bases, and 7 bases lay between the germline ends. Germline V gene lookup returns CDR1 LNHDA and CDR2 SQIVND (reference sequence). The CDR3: CASSTLSSYNEQFF. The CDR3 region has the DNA TGTGCCAGTAGTACCCTGAGCTCCTACAATGAGCAGTTCTTC.

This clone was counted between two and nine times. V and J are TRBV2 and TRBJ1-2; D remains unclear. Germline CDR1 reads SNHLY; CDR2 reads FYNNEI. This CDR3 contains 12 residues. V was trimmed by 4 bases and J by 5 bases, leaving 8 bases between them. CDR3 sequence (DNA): TGTGCCAGCAGTGTATCAGGATATGGCTACACCTTC. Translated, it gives CASSVSGYGYTF.

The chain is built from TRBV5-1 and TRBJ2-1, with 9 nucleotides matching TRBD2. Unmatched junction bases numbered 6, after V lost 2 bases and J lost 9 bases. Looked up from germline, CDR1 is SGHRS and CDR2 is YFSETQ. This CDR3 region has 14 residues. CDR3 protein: CASSFSGGSVEQFF. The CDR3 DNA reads TGCGCCAGCAGCTTCAGCGGGGGGTCGGTTGAGCAGTTCTTC.

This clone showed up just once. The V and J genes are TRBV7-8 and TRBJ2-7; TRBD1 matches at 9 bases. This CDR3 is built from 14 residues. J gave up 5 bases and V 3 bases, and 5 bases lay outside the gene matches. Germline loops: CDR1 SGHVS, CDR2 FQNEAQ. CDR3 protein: CASSLGDRVHEQYF. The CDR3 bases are TGTGCCAGCAGCTTGGGGGACAGGGTCCACGAGCAGTACTTC.

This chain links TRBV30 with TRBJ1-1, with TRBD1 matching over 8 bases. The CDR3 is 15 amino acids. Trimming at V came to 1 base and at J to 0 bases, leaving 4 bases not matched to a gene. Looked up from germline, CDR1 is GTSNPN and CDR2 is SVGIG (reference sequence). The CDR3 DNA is TGTGCCTGGAGTGCCAGGGGGCAGGTGAACACTGAAGCTTTCTTT. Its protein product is CAWSARGQVNTEAFF.

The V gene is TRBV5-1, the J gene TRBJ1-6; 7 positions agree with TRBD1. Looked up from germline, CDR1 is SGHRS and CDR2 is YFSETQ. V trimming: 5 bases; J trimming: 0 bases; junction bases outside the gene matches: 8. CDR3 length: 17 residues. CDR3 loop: CASSNRQGGSYNSPLHF. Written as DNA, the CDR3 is TGCGCCAGCAGTAACCGACAGGGAGGCTCCTATAATTCACCCCTCCACTTT.